This T cell receptor beta chain was profiled in a study of T cells expressing NK-cell markers. cDNA encoding TCR beta was synthesized via 5'RACE template switching incorporating UMIs. One entry per CDR3 protein, without DNA, is what TCRdb gives after re-calling the 5' RACE reads. The table lists 350,000 to 400,000 distinct CDR3 sequences. Comments on this clonotype: Its antigen is currently unknown.

Findings of the study overall: The CD3+CD56-NKG2C+ fraction of a handful of donors was also led by these clonotypes.

Looked up from germline, CDR1 is SGHAT and CDR2 is FQNNGV. The CDR3 contains 15 residues. The sequenced sample was blood T cells: a sorted CD56 or NKG2C T cell subset, CD4+ or CD8+ T cells, or bulk PBMC T cells (not recorded which). This receptor was obtained from a woman aged 50 to 60 in good health. The rearrangement links TRBV11-2 to TRBJ2-5; no DNA is available, so the TRBD1 call from TCRdb remains unchecked. Here the CDR3 reads CASSYQGGGGETQYF.